One and the same sample provided the 9 T cell receptor beta chains below, sequenced in a study of graft-versus-host responses after intestinal transplantation. Graft tissue processing released intraepithelial and lamina propria lymphocytes. The assay was immunoSEQ multiplex PCR, and TCRdb's table has in-frame clones only and misses some. The repertoire holds tens of thousands of clones, with 75% to 90% as singletons. The sequenced sample was ileum tissue, obtained almost 210 days after intestinal transplant. All receptors derive from a human patient who received an intestinal transplant, so some T cells may come from the graft donor.

In its sample, this clone was seen a few times. The chain links TRBV7-2 to TRBJ1-5; 8 bases match TRBD1. The CDR3 totals 16 residues. Germline-derived CDR1 and CDR2 are SGHTA and FQGNSA. V was clipped by 6 bases and J by 6 bases; unmatched bases: 13. CDR3 nucleotides: TGTGCCAGCAGTCTAGCGTCAGGGGGCACGGGTCAGCCCCAGCATTTT. As protein: CASSLASGGTGQPQHF. The full variable domain, in which reference TRBV7-2 and TRBJ1-5 provide the parts outside the CDR3, is GAGVSQSPSNKVTEKGKDVELRCDPISGHTALYWYRQSLGQGLEFLIYFQGNSAPDKSGLPSDRFSAERTGGSVSTLTIQRTQQEDSAVYLCASSLASGGTGQPQHFGDGTRLSIL.

This chain connects TRBV13 to TRBJ2-7, with 8 bases aligning to TRBD1. Trimming removed 3 bases from V and 8 bases from J; junction bases left unmatched: 3. The V gene's germline CDR1 is PRHDT and CDR2 FYEKMQ (reference sequence). The CDR3 extends over 12 amino acids. The CDR3 here is CASSLTGEQQYF. In nucleotides, the CDR3 is TGTGCCAGCAGCTTGACAGGGGAGCAGCAGTACTTC. Looking up the rest from reference TRBV13 and TRBJ2-7 gives the full variable domain: AAGVIQSPRHLIKEKRETATLKCYPIPRHDTVYWYQQGPGQDPQFLISFYEKMQSDKGSIPDRFSAQQFSDYHSELNMSSLELGDSALYFCASSLTGEQQYFGPGTRLTVT.

The rearrangement links TRBV15 to TRBJ1-1; weak D call: TRBD1 (5 bases). The V end was cut by 0 bases, the J end by 4 bases, with 12 bases between. The V gene's germline CDR1 is LNHNV and CDR2 YYDKDF (reference sequence). The CDR3 loop spans 15 amino acids. CDR3 sequence reads: CATSRDFGGGTEAFF. CDR3 DNA: TGTGCCACCAGCAGAGATTTTGGGGGTGGCACTGAAGCTTTCTTT.

This chain joins TRBV10-3 and TRBJ2-7, with 8 bases matching TRBD1. Germline lookup yields CDR1 ENHRY and CDR2 SYGVKD. The CDR3 sequence is 13 residues long. The ends lost 10 bases at V and 0 bases at J; junction bases unmatched: 5. The CDR3 sequence is CANRQGSSYEQYF. For the CDR3, the DNA is TGTGCCAATAGACAGGGGAGCTCCTACGAGCAGTACTTC.

This clone occurred a few times. The chain recombines TRBV5-1 with TRBJ1-1; 10 nucleotides agree with TRBD1. The length of the CDR3 is 18 residues. The germline V gene encodes CDR1 SGHRS and CDR2 YFSETQ. V lost 4 bases to trimming and J lost 0 bases; unmatched junction nucleotides: 12. CDR3: CASSATGGAGELNTEAFF. DNA of the CDR3: TGCGCCAGCAGCGCGACAGGGGGCGCGGGGGAACTGAACACTGAAGCTTTCTTT.

The chain carries TRBV4-1 and TRBJ2-6; 7 bases line up with TRBD2. CDR1 is MGHRA, CDR2 YSYEKL, per germline. The CDR3 is made up of 17 amino acids. Trimming took 4 bases from V and 2 from J; bases not matched to a gene: 8. CDR3 residues: CASSRPAGETGANVLTF. The CDR3 nucleotides are TGCGCCAGCAGCCGCCCGGCGGGGGAAACTGGGGCCAACGTCCTGACTTTC.

The rearrangement links TRBV28 to TRBJ2-2; D remains unclear. CDR1 and CDR2 (germline): MDHEN, SYDVKM. V dropped 6 bases and J dropped 0 bases, with 2 bases sitting between them. The CDR3 length is 12 residues. The CDR3 DNA follows: TGTGCCAGCAGGTCGAACACCGGGGAGCTGTTTTTT. Its translation: CASRSNTGELFF.

This chain uses TRBV7-9 with TRBJ1-4; TRBD1 aligns across 9 bases. CDR1 and CDR2 (germline): SEHNR, FQNEAQ (reference sequence). The CDR3 loop spans 16 amino acids. V was clipped by 2 bases and J by 4 bases; unmatched bases: 5. The CDR3 sequence is CASSLSLGQGNEKLFF. For the CDR3, the DNA is TGTGCCAGCAGCTTAAGCCTGGGACAGGGTAATGAAAAACTGTTTTTT.

The rearrangement uses TRBV14 and TRBJ2-7; D might be TRBD2 (5 bases). Trimming took 6 bases from V and 6 from J, leaving 9 bases between them. This CDR3 spans 11 amino acids. The germline V gene encodes CDR1 SGHDN and CDR2 FVKESK. CDR3: CASSFRGEQYF. CDR3 in DNA: TGTGCCAGCAGTTTCCGGGGCGAGCAGTACTTC.